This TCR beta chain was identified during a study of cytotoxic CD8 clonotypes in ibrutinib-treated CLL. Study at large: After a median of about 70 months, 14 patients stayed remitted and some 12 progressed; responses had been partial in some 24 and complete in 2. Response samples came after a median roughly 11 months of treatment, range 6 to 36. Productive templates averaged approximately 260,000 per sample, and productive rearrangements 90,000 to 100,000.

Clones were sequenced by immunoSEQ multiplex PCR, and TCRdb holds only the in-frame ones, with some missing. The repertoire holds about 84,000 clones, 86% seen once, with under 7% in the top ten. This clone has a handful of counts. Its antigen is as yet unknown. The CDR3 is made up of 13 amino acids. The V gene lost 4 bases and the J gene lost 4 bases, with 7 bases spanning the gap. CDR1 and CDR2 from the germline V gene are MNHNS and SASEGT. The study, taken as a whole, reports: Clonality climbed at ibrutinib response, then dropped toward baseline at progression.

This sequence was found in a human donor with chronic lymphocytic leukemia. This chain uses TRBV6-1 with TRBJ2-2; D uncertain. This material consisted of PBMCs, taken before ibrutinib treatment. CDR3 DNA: TGTGCCAGCAGTGGGCAGAGCACCGGGGAGCTGTTTTTT. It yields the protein CASSGQSTGELFF.